These 23 T cell receptor beta chains were sequenced from one sample in a study of shared clonotypes between healthy human individuals. Positively selected for CCR7, the CD45RO-negative cells used as naive CD8 cells excluded terminally differentiated effector memory CD45RA+ cells. Profiled with immunoSEQ multiplex PCR; TCRdb holds only in-frame clones, not every one. The sample holds 2 million to 2.5 million clones, about 93% seen once. Source material: naive CD8+ T cells from PBMCs. Receptors originate from a man aged 18 to 30 in good health. Some clones in this sample may be carry-over from other donors' samples.

As regards this clone: An end of the junction differs from the germline gene, which may be a read error. The chain links TRBV4-1 to TRBJ2-7; TRBD1 or TRBD2 may be the D gene (7 bases each). The CDR3 loop spans 14 amino acids. In germline, CDR1 is MGHRA, CDR2 YSYEKL. The CDR3 is CASSGAQGDYEQYF. CDR3 DNA: TGTGCCAGCAGCGGGGCCCAGGGGGATTACGAGCAGTACTTC.

This sequence joins TRBV14 and TRBJ2-2; no reliable D call. The CDR3 has 13 amino acids. Germline CDR1 is SGHDN and CDR2 is FVKESK. Trimming pared 1 base from V and 4 bases from J, leaving 4 bases between. The CDR3 region is CASSQVLTGELFF. CDR3 in DNA: TGTGCCAGCAGCCAAGTCCTCACCGGGGAGCTGTTTTTT.

The chain employs TRBV7-8 and TRBJ2-7, with 11 positions matching TRBD2. The CDR3 consists of 17 residues. Germline CDR1 is SGHVS and CDR2 is FQNEAQ. The V segment lost 5 bases and the J segment 0 bases; nucleotides outside the gene matches: 9. CDR3 amino acids: CASSQLAGEPISYEQYF. The DNA of the CDR3 is TGTGCCAGCAGCCAACTAGCGGGAGAGCCCATCTCCTACGAGCAGTACTTC.

The chain uses TRBV27 and TRBJ2-7, with D perhaps matching TRBD2 (6 bases). The germline V gene has CDR1 MNHEY and CDR2 SMNVEV (reference sequence). The CDR3 loop spans 14 amino acids. V lost 2 bases and J lost 4, with 12 bases in between. This chain's CDR3 is CASSLGSGGYEQYF. DNA of the CDR3: TGTGCCAGCAGTTTAGGGTCTGGGGGGTACGAGCAGTACTTC.

The genes are TRBV5-1 and TRBJ1-2, with D perhaps TRBD1 (6 bases). Germline CDR1 SGHRS, CDR2 YFSETQ. The V end lost 4 bases, the J end lost 3 bases, and 16 bases lay between the germline ends. This CDR3 has 15 residues. The CDR3 protein is CASSPRTARDYGYTF. CDR3 DNA sequence: TGCGCCAGCAGCCCCCGGACAGCCAGAGACTATGGCTACACCTTC.

Regarding this clone: Other DNA sequences in the same sample also yield this CDR3. The chain uses TRBV7-9 and TRBJ2-7; D gene ambiguous. Germline V CDR1 and CDR2: SEHNR, FQNEAQ (reference sequence). The CDR3 loop spans 13 amino acids. Trimming shortened V by 3 bases and J by 3 bases, and 9 bases separated the two germline ends. In DNA form, the CDR3 reads TGTGCCAGCAGCTTGGACGGAATCTACGAGCAGTACTTC. This sequence encodes CASSLDGIYEQYF.

This clone was observed a single time. The V call is TRBV5-1, the J call TRBJ1-4, with 7 bases lining up with TRBD1. The CDR3 has 15 amino acids. Germline CDR1 is SGHRS and CDR2 is YFSETQ. Trimming cost V 3 bases and J 6 bases; bases outside gene matches: 8. CDR3 amino acids: CASSSTLDRDEKLFF. In DNA, the CDR3 is TGCGCCAGCAGCTCCACACTTGACAGGGATGAAAAACTGTTTTTT.

The CDR3 bases are TGTGCCAGCAGTGACGGACGGGATCAGCCCCAGCATTTT. It is translated as CASSDGRDQPQHF. This rearrangement joins TRBV2 to TRBJ1-5; no definite D call. Trimming removed 3 bases from V and 5 bases from J, with 8 bases in between. From germline, CDR1 is SNHLY and CDR2 FYNNEI. CDR3 length: 13 residues.

The CDR3 sequence is CASSIDWQLNYGYTF. The CDR3 DNA sequence: TGTGCCAGTAGTATAGATTGGCAATTGAACTATGGCTACACCTTC. This rearrangement joins TRBV19 to TRBJ1-2; no reliable D call. Trimming left V 0 bases short and J 2 bases short, with 10 bases between. The CDR3 loop spans 15 amino acids. From germline, CDR1 is LNHDA and CDR2 SQIVND (reference sequence).

This chain uses TRBV29-1 with TRBJ2-1, with a weak D call TRBD2 (6 bases). In germline, CDR1 is SQVTM, CDR2 ANQGSEA. The CDR3 is 11 residues long. Trimming stripped 6 bases from V and 9 bases from J, with 12 bases between. The CDR3 DNA reads TGCAGCGTCCCTTCGGGAGTTGAGCAGTTCTTC. Amino acids: CSVPSGVEQFF.

The V call is TRBV27, the J call TRBJ2-7; 8 nucleotides match TRBD2. Germline CDR1 reads MNHEY; CDR2 reads SMNVEV (reference sequence). The trim removed 3 bases at V and 4 bases at J, leaving 11 bases unmatched. The CDR3 loop spans 16 amino acids. CDR3 protein: CASSFVYGTSRYEQYF. CDR3 in DNA: TGTGCCAGCAGTTTCGTATACGGGACTAGTAGGTACGAGCAGTACTTC.

The J gene is TRBJ2-7, the V gene TRBV10-1; 12 bases are shared with TRBD2. The trim removed 0 bases at V and 4 bases at J, leaving 7 bases unmatched. The CDR3 covers 17 residues. Germline CDR1 reads WNHNN; CDR2 reads SYGVQD (reference sequence). CDR3 DNA sequence: TGCGCCAGCAGTGAGTCTTCGCCTAGCGGGAGGGAATACGAGCAGTACTTC. It specifies CASSESSPSGREYEQYF.

This chain joins TRBV28 and TRBJ2-3; no clear D. CDR1 and CDR2 (germline): MDHEN, SYDVKM. Trimming removed 4 bases from V and 8 bases from J, with 13 bases in between. The length of the CDR3 is 13 residues. CDR3 DNA: TGTGCCAGCAGTTCCAAGATAGGTGTTACGCAGTATTTT. Protein product: CASSSKIGVTQYF.

V and J are TRBV7-9 and TRBJ2-2; maybe TRBD2 (6 bases). The CDR3 spans 14 residues. Germline assignment: CDR1 SEHNR and CDR2 FQNEAQ (reference sequence). V lost 5 bases and J 7 bases, leaving 14 bases between the germline ends. Written as DNA, the CDR3 is TGTGCCAGCAGCCCGGGACTCCCGAGCGGGGAGCTGTTTTTT. Translated: CASSPGLPSGELFF.

The V call is TRBV29-1, the J call TRBJ2-7; 11 nucleotides agree with TRBD2. Germline V lookup: CDR1 SQVTM, CDR2 ANQGSEA. The ends lost 1 base at V and 2 bases at J; junction bases unmatched: 4. The CDR3 contains 15 residues. CDR3 sequence (DNA): TGCAGCGTTGAAGGACTAGCGGGACCAGCCTACGAGCAGTACTTC. This encodes CSVEGLAGPAYEQYF.

V usage is TRBV18 and J usage is TRBJ1-4; D unclear. The CDR3 runs 16 residues. V gave up 2 bases and J gave up 0 bases, with 10 bases separating them. The germline gives CDR1 KGHSH, CDR2 LQKENI. The chain's CDR3 is CASSPSRAPTNEKLFF. The CDR3 DNA reads TGTGCCAGCTCACCATCGAGGGCTCCAACTAATGAAAAACTGTTTTTT.

This clone has only a few counts. The rearrangement uses TRBV14 and TRBJ1-2; D perhaps matches TRBD1 (6 bases). Germline CDR1 is SGHDN and CDR2 is FVKESK. Trimming shortened V by 1 base and J by 9 bases, and 18 bases separated the two germline ends. The CDR3 contains 15 residues. The CDR3 region has the DNA TGTGCCAGCAGCCAAGGGGTGGGGGGCGATTCCAGCTACACCTTC. Translated, it gives CASSQGVGGDSSYTF.

This chain connects TRBV11-2 to TRBJ2-3; no firm D call. The CDR3 spans 15 residues. The germline V gene has CDR1 SGHAT and CDR2 FQNNGV. The V end was cut by 1 base, the J end by 1 base, with 9 bases between. For the CDR3, the DNA is TGTGCCAGCAGCTTAGTTCCCCGGCGCACAGATACGCAGTATTTT. Translating gives CASSLVPRRTDTQYF.

The chain recombines TRBV9 with TRBJ2-5; 8 bases map to TRBD1. The V gene's germline CDR1 is SGDLS and CDR2 YYNGEE. CDR3 size: 14 residues. With V trimmed by 4 bases and J by 3 bases, 5 bases remained unmatched. The CDR3 region is CASSSRQGKETQYF. In DNA form, the CDR3 reads TGTGCCAGCAGCTCAAGACAGGGGAAAGAGACCCAGTACTTC.

The chain joins TRBV4-1 to TRBJ1-4; D gene uncertain. CDR3 length: 14 amino acids. The germline V and J ends were trimmed by 3 bases and 8 bases, with 13 bases remaining between them. From germline, CDR1 is MGHRA and CDR2 YSYEKL. CDR3 in DNA: TGCGCCAGCAGCCAGTCAAGGGTTGGCGAAAAACTGTTTTTT. It translates to CASSQSRVGEKLFF.

The chain is built from TRBV4-3 and TRBJ2-5, with 10 bases that match TRBD1. The junction had 10 bases not matched to a gene; V was cut back by 4 bases and J by 5 bases. This CDR3 has 16 amino acids. From germline, CDR1 is LGHNA and CDR2 YSLEER. The CDR3 nucleotides read TGCGCCAGCAGCCCGATGACAGGGGGCTTTTTCGAGACCCAGTACTTC. Encoded protein: CASSPMTGGFFETQYF.

V and J are TRBV4-3 and TRBJ1-3; D is ambiguous. CDR1 is LGHNA, CDR2 YSLEER, per germline. V shed 0 bases and J shed 3 bases, with 12 bases lying between them. The CDR3 totals 16 residues. The CDR3, as DNA: TGCGCCAGCAGCCAAGATACTGAGGGCTATGGAAACACCATATATTTT. This gives the protein CASSQDTEGYGNTIYF.

This chain uses TRBV4-1 with TRBJ2-7, with D perhaps TRBD2 (5 bases). V lost 0 bases and J 5 bases, leaving 11 bases between the germline ends. Looked up from germline, CDR1 is MGHRA and CDR2 is YSYEKL. There are 14 residues in the CDR3. The DNA for the CDR3 is TGCGCCAGCAGCCAAGACGGAGGACGGGACGAGCAGTACTTC. As protein: CASSQDGGRDEQYF.